Shown below are 13 T cell receptor beta chains from a single sample sequenced in a study of radiation and T cells in renal cell carcinoma. Time point of the sample: baseline pretreatment blood. Treatment in this sample: 15 Gy SBRT to primary tumor, nephrectomy 4 weeks later. Method: immunoSEQ multiplex PCR; TCRdb's copy keeps in-frame clones and lacks some. The repertoire holds 100,000 to 150,000 clones, with around 84% as singletons. Source: blood, taken from a patient whose treatment included radiotherapy and nephrectomy. These receptors were taken from a woman between 55 and 75 years old with renal cell carcinoma.

In its sample, this clone was seen a few times. Mismatch with germline at one junction end may stem from a read error. The genes are TRBV29-1 and TRBJ1-1; D is ambiguous. CDR3 size: 13 residues. From germline, CDR1 is SQVTM and CDR2 ANQGSEA. The CDR3, as DNA: TGCAGCGTAGAAGCCTACGGGGACACTGAAGCTTTCTTT. It is translated as CSVEAYGDTEAFF.

The chain links TRBV6-5 to TRBJ2-7, with D perhaps TRBD2 (5 bases). Germline assignment: CDR1 MNHEY and CDR2 SVGAGI. Trimming cost V 0 bases and J 7 bases, with 7 bases left between them. The CDR3 loop spans 12 amino acids. CDR3 in amino acids: CASSYSRDEQYF. The CDR3 region has the DNA TGTGCCAGCAGTTACTCGAGGGATGAGCAGTACTTC.

This chain connects TRBV15 to TRBJ2-1, with a possible D match to TRBD1 (6 bases). There are 15 residues in the CDR3. V was cut by 0 bases and J by 6 bases, with 12 bases left in between. Germline V gives CDR1 LNHNV, CDR2 YYDKDF (reference sequence). The CDR3 region has the DNA TGTGCCACCAGCAGAGATCTTGAAGGGGGCAATGAGCAGTTCTTC. Translated: CATSRDLEGGNEQFF.

The genes are TRBV6-4 and TRBJ1-1; no firm D call. This CDR3 is built from 14 residues. From germline, CDR1 is MRHNA and CDR2 SNTAGT. V was cut by 6 bases and J by 0 bases, with 11 bases left in between. CDR3: CASSNTGLNTEAFF. In nucleotides, the CDR3 is TGTGCCAGCAGCAACACCGGACTGAACACTGAAGCTTTCTTT.

This sequence joins TRBV5-1 and TRBJ1-3; D is unresolved. This CDR3 has 14 residues. With 7 bases removed from V and 0 bases from J, the gap between germline ends came to 11 bases. CDR1 and CDR2 (germline): SGHRS, YFSETQ. The CDR3 spells CASSGESSGNTIYF. The CDR3 nucleotides read TGCGCCAGCTCCGGGGAAAGCTCTGGAAACACCATATATTTT.

The chain employs TRBV19 and TRBJ2-3; possible D gene TRBD2, 6 bases. V shed 7 bases and J shed 1 base, with 12 bases lying between them. Per germline, CDR1 LNHDA and CDR2 SQIVND (reference sequence). The CDR3 has 14 residues. CDR3 coding DNA: TGTGCCAGTACGGTGGCGGGGCGCACAGATACGCAGTATTTT. Translation: CASTVAGRTDTQYF. The whole variable domain, remainder taken from reference TRBV19 and TRBJ2-3, is DGGITQSPKYLFRKEGQNVTLSCEQNLNHDAMYWYRQDPGQGLRLIYYSQIVNDFQKGDIAEGYSVSREKKESFPLTVTSAQKNPTAFYLCASTVAGRTDTQYFGPGTRLTVL.

This chain joins TRBV19 and TRBJ1-5; maybe TRBD1 (6 bases). Germline CDR1 LNHDA, CDR2 SQIVND (reference sequence). Trimming left V 2 bases short and J 9 bases short, with 20 bases between. CDR3 length: 16 amino acids. The CDR3: CASSITGGPIPTPQHF. CDR3 sequence (DNA): TGTGCCAGTAGTATAACGGGGGGGCCGATACCTACGCCCCAGCATTTT.

In its sample, this clone was seen a few times. The V call is TRBV12-5, the J call TRBJ1-1, with unresolved D. The V and J ends lost 7 bases and 4 bases respectively, with 13 bases between them. Looked up from germline, CDR1 is LGHNT and CDR2 is FRNRAP. The CDR3 has 13 amino acids. In DNA form, the CDR3 reads TGTGCTAGTGCCTACGGGTGGGCCACTGAAGCTTTCTTT. This translates into CASAYGWATEAFF.

CDR3 in DNA: TGTGCCAGCAGCGTAAGCGGGACAGGGCATGAAAAACTGTTTTTT. Amino acid sequence: CASSVSGTGHEKLFF. The genes are TRBV9 and TRBJ1-4; 9 nucleotides line up with TRBD1. The CDR3 has 15 residues. With V trimmed by 1 base and J by 6 bases, 4 bases remained unmatched. Per germline, CDR1 SGDLS and CDR2 YYNGEE.

The chain uses TRBV4-3 and TRBJ2-3; TRBD1 matches at 8 bases. After removal of 0 bases from V and 2 bases from J, the junction contained 7 bases not matched to a gene. The CDR3 is made up of 17 amino acids. CDR1 is LGHNA and CDR2 is YSLEER in the germline V gene. CDR3 bases: TGCGCCAGCAGCCAAGATTGGGGACAGGAATTCACAGATACGCAGTATTTT. Translated: CASSQDWGQEFTDTQYF.

This chain joins TRBV6-1 and TRBJ1-2, with a tentative D call TRBD1 (5 bases). The germline CDR1 and CDR2 sequences are MNHNS and SASEGT. Trimming pared 2 bases from V and 4 bases from J, leaving 11 bases between. The CDR3 loop spans 14 amino acids. CDR3 in DNA: TGTGCCAGCAGTGAACTGCAGGGTGGCTATGGCTACACCTTC. Translating it yields CASSELQGGYGYTF.

This rearrangement joins TRBV29-1 to TRBJ2-5; D not certain. This CDR3 comprises 10 residues. The V gene lost 6 bases and the J gene lost 5 bases, with 7 bases spanning the gap. Germline V gene data show CDR1 as SQVTM and CDR2 as ANQGSEA. Here the CDR3 DNA reads TGCAGCGTAGCAGAGGAGACCCAGTACTTC. Its translation is CSVAEETQYF.

V and J are TRBV27 and TRBJ2-5; 8 positions agree with TRBD1. The junction had 9 bases not matched to a gene; V was cut back by 5 bases and J by 1 base. Germline CDR1 MNHEY, CDR2 SMNVEV (reference sequence). This CDR3 spans 16 amino acids. This chain's CDR3 is CASSPRTGPTQETQYF. In DNA, the CDR3 is TGTGCCAGCAGTCCGCGGACAGGGCCGACCCAAGAGACCCAGTACTTC.